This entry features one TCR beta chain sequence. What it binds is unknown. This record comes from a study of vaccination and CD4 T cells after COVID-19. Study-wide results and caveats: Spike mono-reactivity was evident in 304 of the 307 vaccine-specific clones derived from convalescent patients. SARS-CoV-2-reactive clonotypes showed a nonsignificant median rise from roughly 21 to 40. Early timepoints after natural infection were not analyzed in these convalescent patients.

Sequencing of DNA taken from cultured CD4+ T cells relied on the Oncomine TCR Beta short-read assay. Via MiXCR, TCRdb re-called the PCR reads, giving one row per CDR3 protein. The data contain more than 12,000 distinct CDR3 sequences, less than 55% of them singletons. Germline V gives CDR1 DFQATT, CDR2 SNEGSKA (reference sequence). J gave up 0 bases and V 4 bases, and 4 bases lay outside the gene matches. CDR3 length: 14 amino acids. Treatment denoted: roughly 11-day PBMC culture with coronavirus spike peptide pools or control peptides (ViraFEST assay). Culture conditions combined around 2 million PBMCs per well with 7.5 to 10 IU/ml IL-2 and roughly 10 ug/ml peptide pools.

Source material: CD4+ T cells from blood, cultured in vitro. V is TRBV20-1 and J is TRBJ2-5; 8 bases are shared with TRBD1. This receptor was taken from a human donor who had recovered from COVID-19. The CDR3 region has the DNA TGCAGTGCTACGCACAGGGGGAACCAAGAGACCCAGTACTTC. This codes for CSATHRGNQETQYF.